Sequencing of this TCR beta chain was carried out in a study of type 1 regulatory T cells. Study in general: This in vitro CD4 product, T-allo10, is enriched for Tr1 cells and alloantigen-specific.

This CDR3 spans 14 amino acids. V lost 6 bases, J lost 2 bases, and 14 bases lay in between. CDR1 and CDR2 (germline): DFQATT, SNEGSKA (reference sequence). TCRdb re-called the reads with MiXCR, one entry per CDR3 protein. This sample has 68,000 or so distinct CDR3 sequences; around 49% occur once, and the top ten carry more than 2%. As concerns this clonotype: Its antigen remains unknown.

Whole-study findings and limits: Compared with non-type 1 regulatory T cells, type 1 regulatory T cells showed a more restricted TCR repertoire.

The sample taken for sequencing was cultured non-Tr1 T cells, either the whole culture or a sorted T cell fraction (not recorded which). This receptor was obtained from a human donor in good health. The rearrangement links TRBV20-1 to TRBJ1-5; no firm D call. The CDR3 bases are TGCAGTGCCGCCCCCGGGGAACGCAATCAGCCCCAGCATTTT. It yields the protein CSAAPGERNQPQHF.